These 20 T cell receptor beta chains came from one sample sequenced in a study of blood T cell repertoires in COVID-19. The protocol was immunoSEQ multiplex PCR, while the TCRdb copy is restricted to in-frame clones and leaves out a portion. The repertoire includes about 210,000 clones, 80% to 90% of them detected once, and 7.2% sits in the top ten. Sequenced material: PBMCs or T cells enriched from blood (not recorded which). These receptors came from a young man in a cohort exposed to, infected with or recovered from COVID-19 (not recorded which).

This clone was observed a single time. The V call is TRBV24-1, the J call TRBJ2-3, with TRBD1 identical over 12 bases. This CDR3 has 15 amino acids. The V gene end was trimmed by 4 bases and the J gene end by 6 bases; junction bases not matched to a gene: 4. The germline V gene encodes CDR1 KGHDR and CDR2 SFDVKD. DNA for the CDR3: TGTGCCACCAGTGACCCCGGGACAGGGGGCGATACGCAGTATTTT. Translating gives CATSDPGTGGDTQYF.

This chain connects TRBV3-1 (or the pseudogene TRBV3-2) to TRBJ2-2; 9 bases line up with TRBD1. The germline V gene encodes CDR1 LGHDT and CDR2 YNNKEL (reference sequence). This CDR3 has 16 amino acids. V dropped 5 bases and J dropped 1; count of bases not matched to a gene: 5. The CDR3 DNA sequence: TGTGCCAGCAGCACCCCGGGACAGGGGAACACCGGGGAGCTGTTTTTT. This sequence encodes CASSTPGQGNTGELFF.

This sequence joins TRBV6-5 and TRBJ2-7; 10 nucleotides line up with TRBD2. The CDR3 is 15 amino acids. Germline V gene data show CDR1 as MNHEY and CDR2 as SVGAGI. J lost 2 bases, V lost 7 bases, and 8 bases had no gene match. The CDR3 DNA sequence: TGTGCCAGCACCTGGACTAGCGGCGCGCCCTACGAGCAGTACTTC. The encoded protein is CASTWTSGAPYEQYF.

The chain joins TRBV28 to TRBJ1-1; 7 positions agree with TRBD1. CDR1 and CDR2 from the germline V gene are MDHEN and SYDVKM. CDR3 length equals 13 residues. V lost 7 bases, J lost 3 bases, and 5 bases stayed unmatched. The DNA for the CDR3 is TGTGCCAGCACACTAGACAGGGACACTGAAGCTTTCTTT. Protein: CASTLDRDTEAFF. The complete variable domain, with remaining parts taken from reference TRBV28 and TRBJ1-1, reads DVKVTQSSRYLVKRTGEKVFLECVQDMDHENMFWYRQDPGLGLRLIYFSYDVKMKEKGDIPEGYSVSREKKERFSLILESASTNQTSMYLCASTLDRDTEAFFGQGTRLTVV.

The chain is built from TRBV7-2 and TRBJ2-7, with D perhaps TRBD2 (6 bases). The CDR3 has 12 amino acids. Germline-derived CDR1 and CDR2 are SGHTA and FQGNSA. V was clipped by 8 bases and J by 3 bases, with 11 bases between them. The chain's CDR3 is CASGAGSYEQYF. CDR3 nucleotides: TGTGCCAGCGGGGCGGGGAGCTACGAGCAGTACTTC. Variable domain in full (rest from reference TRBV7-2 and TRBJ2-7): GAGVSQSPSNKVTEKGKDVELRCDPISGHTALYWYRQSLGQGLEFLIYFQGNSAPDKSGLPSDRFSAERTGGSVSTLTIQRTQQEDSAVYLCASGAGSYEQYFGPGTRLTVT.

This chain uses TRBV11-3 with TRBJ2-4, with TRBD1 identical over 10 bases. Germline CDR1 SGHNT, CDR2 YENEEA. This CDR3 contains 14 residues. V shed 5 bases, J shed 6 bases, and the junction held 4 bases outside the gene matches. Here the CDR3 reads CASSGQGDLNIQYF. The CDR3 DNA reads as TGTGCCAGCAGCGGACAGGGGGACCTAAACATTCAGTACTTC.

The chain has TRBV18 and TRBJ2-4; TRBD1 agrees at 8 bases. J gave up 2 bases and V 3 bases, and 3 bases lay outside the gene matches. The CDR3 sequence is 15 residues long. Germline-derived CDR1 and CDR2 are KGHSH and LQKENI. The CDR3 region is CASSPRQGTKNIQYF. Written as DNA, the CDR3 is TGTGCCAGCTCACCCCGACAGGGGACCAAAAACATTCAGTACTTC.

The genes are TRBV11-2 and TRBJ2-7; 12 positions match TRBD2. Germline loops: CDR1 SGHAT, CDR2 FQNNGV. Trimming took 3 bases from V and 9 from J; bases not matched to a gene: 18. The CDR3 is 18 amino acids. In nucleotides, the CDR3 is TGTGCCAGCAGCTTTTTACCTTCTCCGACTAGCGGGAGATCATTGCAGTACTTC. Residues: CASSFLPSPTSGRSLQYF.

The V call is TRBV25-1, the J call TRBJ1-6; D gene unclear. Trimming removed 1 base at V and 7 bases at J, with 14 bases between. The germline V gene has CDR1 MGHDK and CDR2 SYGVNS. This CDR3 is 16 amino acids long. The CDR3 protein is CASSEWWQAGNSPLHF. DNA for the CDR3: TGTGCCAGCAGTGAATGGTGGCAGGCCGGCAATTCACCCCTCCACTTT.

This sequence joins TRBV9 and TRBJ2-3; 11 bases match TRBD2. Germline V gene lookup returns CDR1 SGDLS and CDR2 YYNGEE. The ends lost 0 bases at V and 4 bases at J; junction bases unmatched: 10. This CDR3 spans 18 amino acids. The CDR3 DNA sequence: TGTGCCAGCAGCGTAGGAGGACTAGCGGGCGGTTCGGCAGATACGCAGTATTTT. This translates into CASSVGGLAGGSADTQYF.

V is TRBV9 and J is TRBJ1-5; TRBD1 is a possible D gene (6 bases). Germline CDR1 is SGDLS and CDR2 is YYNGEE. The CDR3 totals 14 residues. Trimming stripped 0 bases from V and 7 bases from J, with 11 bases between. The CDR3 reads CASSVGGRGQPQHF. DNA of the CDR3: TGTGCCAGCAGCGTAGGGGGGCGCGGGCAGCCCCAGCATTTT.

The chain couples TRBV5-4 to TRBJ2-7; D is unresolved. V shed 0 bases and J shed 7 bases, with 14 bases lying between them. This CDR3 spans 14 amino acids. Looked up from germline, CDR1 is SGHNT and CDR2 is YYREEE (reference sequence). The CDR3 sequence is CASSLAGSVREQYF. As DNA, the CDR3 is TGTGCCAGCAGCTTGGCCGGCAGCGTGCGGGAGCAGTACTTC.

The chain recombines TRBV5-5 with TRBJ1-3; D gene uncertain. The CDR3 consists of 16 residues. V dropped 1 base and J dropped 0 bases, with 11 bases sitting between them. Per the germline V gene, CDR1 is SGHKS and CDR2 is YYEKEE (reference sequence). As DNA, the CDR3 is TGTGCCAGCAGCTTGCTGATCAGTTTCTCTGGAAACACCATATATTTT. The encoded protein is CASSLLISFSGNTIYF.

The CDR3 protein is CASSPPNSVNTEAFF. The CDR3 DNA reads TGTGCCAGCTCACCACCGAACAGTGTGAACACTGAAGCTTTCTTT. The chain links TRBV18 to TRBJ1-1; no clear D gene. The germline CDR1 and CDR2 sequences are KGHSH and LQKENI. The V gene lost 0 bases and the J gene lost 0 bases, with 8 bases spanning the gap. The CDR3 totals 15 residues.

The rearrangement links TRBV5-1 to TRBJ1-2; D gene unclear. Germline assignment: CDR1 SGHRS and CDR2 YFSETQ. V was cut by 0 bases and J by 8 bases, with 11 bases left in between. CDR3 size: 13 residues. The CDR3 here is CASSLAGELGYTF. Written as DNA, the CDR3 is TGCGCCAGCAGCTTGGCCGGGGAACTGGGCTACACCTTC.

This chain links TRBV6-5 with TRBJ1-2, with TRBD1 as a possible D gene (5 bases). The V and J ends lost 11 bases and 5 bases respectively, with 15 bases between them. Germline V gene sequence: CDR1 MNHEY, CDR2 SVGAGI. The CDR3 length is 12 residues. CDR3 in DNA: TGTGCCGCCAAGGAGGGGAGTTATGGCTACACCTTC. This sequence encodes CAAKEGSYGYTF.

This chain links TRBV5-1 with TRBJ2-6; 10 bases align to TRBD2. CDR3 length: 16 residues. Germline CDR1 SGHRS, CDR2 YFSETQ. The junction had 5 bases not matched to a gene; V was cut back by 7 bases and J by 1 base. The CDR3 spells CASSWTSGSGANVLTF. CDR3 sequence (DNA): TGCGCCAGCTCCTGGACTAGCGGATCTGGGGCCAACGTCCTGACTTTC.

This clone was found a few times. The chain has TRBV15 and TRBJ2-2; TRBD1 aligns across 8 bases. This CDR3 comprises 15 residues. The junction had 5 bases not matched to a gene; V was cut back by 1 base and J by 7 bases. Per germline, CDR1 LNHNV and CDR2 YYDKDF (reference sequence). The CDR3 DNA follows: TGTGCCACCAGCAGAGGCTCGACAGGGGACGGGGAGCTGTTTTTT. This translates into CATSRGSTGDGELFF.

This clone was observed once. This rearrangement joins TRBV7-9 to TRBJ2-7; 7 bases map to TRBD1. V lost 5 bases and J lost 5; bases outside the gene matches: 6. The germline V gene encodes CDR1 SEHNR and CDR2 FQNEAQ (reference sequence). This CDR3 contains 13 residues. The CDR3 loop is CASSPDREDEQYF. The DNA of the CDR3 is TGTGCCAGCAGCCCAGACAGGGAAGACGAGCAGTACTTC.

V is TRBV27 and J is TRBJ1-2; no reliable D call. Trimming left V 7 bases short and J 3 bases short, with 15 bases between. Germline values: CDR1 MNHEY, CDR2 SMNVEV (reference sequence). This CDR3 is built from 14 residues. CDR3: CASMTLREDYGYTF. Written as DNA, the CDR3 is TGTGCCAGCATGACGTTGAGGGAGGACTATGGCTACACCTTC.